This passage covers 20 T cell receptor beta chains from one sample sequenced in a study of tumor-infiltrating lymphocytes in primary liver carcinoma. Making TCR beta cDNA involved roughly 0.55 ug total RNA and a constant-region primer. Library construction for TCR beta comprised three nested multiplex PCR rounds performed with slightly modified ARM-PCR. Primers for the first two PCR rounds were TRBV1-TRBV30 forward primers and a C-beta reverse primer (approximately 10 cycles per round). TCRdb itself ran the multiplex PCR reads through MiXCR, one entry per CDR3 protein. This repertoire shows approximately 110,000 distinct CDR3 sequences, around 84% found once; its top ten account for approximately 21%. RNA and DNA were co-extracted from about 19-30 mg of unsorted bulk tissue. The sample taken for sequencing was liver tumor tissue from sampling region 3. Subset defined: tumor region T3, left-lateral pole. The receptors were sampled from a man aged 40-55 years with primary liver carcinoma and hepatitis B virus infection.

About this clonotype: With a much larger clone just one base away, this may be a read error. The rearrangement uses TRBV21-1 and TRBJ2-3; the table's D call, TRBD2, was not checked against the DNA. TRBV21-1 represents a pseudogene. The CDR3 is 15 amino acids. Written as DNA, the CDR3 is TGTGCCAGCATCCTTATAGCGGAGCTCACAGATACGCAGTATTTT. Residues: CASILIAELTDTQYF.

With regard to this clonotype: The germline gene is not matched at one end of the junction; a read error may be the cause. The V gene is TRBV5-4, the J gene TRBJ2-7; possibly TRBD1 or TRBD2 for D (5 bases each). Germline lookup yields CDR1 SGHNT and CDR2 YYREEE (reference sequence). The CDR3 is made up of 13 amino acids. The CDR3, as DNA: TGTGCCAGCAGCCTGACTGGGACCCACGAGCACTACTTC. Amino acid sequence: CASSLTGTHEHYF.

This clonotype was observed at least ten times. The chain is built from TRBV28 and TRBJ2-2, with D unresolved. Germline CDR1 MDHEN, CDR2 SYDVKM. V was cut by 4 bases and J by 6 bases, with 12 bases left in between. The CDR3 has 14 amino acids. Here the CDR3 DNA reads TGTGCCAGCAGTTATGTGGGATCTGCCGGGGAGCTGTTTTTT. Translation gives CASSYVGSAGELFF.

V gene TRBV5-5 combines with J gene TRBJ2-1; no clear D. This CDR3 has 15 amino acids. Germline assignment: CDR1 SGHKS and CDR2 YYEKEE (reference sequence). The CDR3: CVNSLGLGTVNEQFF. CDR3 nucleotides: TGTGTCAACAGCTTGGGTTTAGGTACGGTCAATGAGCAGTTCTTC. Supplemented by reference TRBV5-5 and TRBJ2-1, the full variable domain reads DAGVTQSPTHLIKTRGQQVTLRCSPISGHKSVSWYQQVLGQGPQFIFQYYEKEERGRGNFPDRFSARQFPNYSSELNVNALLLGDSALYLCVNSLGLGTVNEQFFGPGTRLTVL.

Of note for this clonotype: The junction does not match germline at one end; this may be a read error. V gene TRBV4-1 combines with J gene TRBJ1-4; D gene unclear. CDR3 size: 12 residues. The germline CDR1 and CDR2 sequences are MGHRA and YSYEKL. CDR3 protein: CASSQWEEKLLF. CDR3 nucleotide sequence: TGCGCCAGCAGCCAATGGGAAGAAAAACTGTTATTT.

This clonotype has just one count. A read error is likely, as this CDR3 ends without the conserved phenylalanine or tryptophan. The limits of the CDR3 on the DNA are not certain, so only TCRdb's listed CDR3 is given. This chain links TRBV12-3 or TRBV12-4 with TRBJ2-2. The CDR3 totals 12 residues, both ends included. This chain's CDR3 is CASAYATGELLL.

The genes are TRBV6-2 or TRBV6-3 and TRBJ2-2; the D gene is possibly TRBD2 (6 bases). The CDR3 covers 16 residues. Trimming pared 10 bases from V and 2 bases from J, leaving 20 bases between. Germline V gene sequence: CDR1 MNHEY, CDR2 SVGEGT. The CDR3 loop is CANTGGVATNTGELFF. For the CDR3, the DNA is TGTGCCAACACCGGCGGGGTGGCTACCAACACCGGGGAGCTGTTTTTT.

This clonotype came up many times. The chain couples TRBV10-3 to TRBJ2-2; no clear D. Trimming took 3 bases from V and 3 from J, leaving 5 bases between them. The germline gives CDR1 ENHRY, CDR2 SYGVKD. The CDR3 totals 13 residues. This chain's CDR3 is CAISDTDTGELFF. CDR3 bases: TGTGCCATCAGTGATACAGACACCGGGGAGCTGTTTTTT.

Points on this clonotype: An end of the junction differs from the germline gene, which may be a read error. The rearrangement links TRBV4-1 to TRBJ1-1; D possibly corresponds to TRBD1 (5 bases). Germline loops: CDR1 MGHRA, CDR2 YSYEKL. CDR3 length: 16 residues. The CDR3 spells CASGQDSGVQNTETFF. The CDR3 nucleotides read TGCGCCAGCGGCCAAGATTCGGGGGTACAGAACACTGAAACTTTCTTT.

This clonotype was recorded only once. The final CDR3 position lacks the conserved phenylalanine or tryptophan, pointing to a likely read error. This sequence joins TRBV29-1 and TRBJ2-5; tentatively, D is TRBD1 (5 bases). The V gene lost 4 bases and the J gene lost 3 bases, with 15 bases spanning the gap. The CDR3 covers 14 residues. Looked up from germline, CDR1 is SQVTM and CDR2 is ANQGSEA. The CDR3 spells CSVASWIGEETQYL. The CDR3 DNA is TGCAGCGTTGCTTCCTGGATAGGGGAAGAGACCCAGTACCTC.

In the case of this clonotype: A much more abundant neighbour one base away suggests this may be a read error. The V call is TRBV28, the J call TRBJ1-2; the match to TRBD1 covers 7 bases. The CDR3 has 17 amino acids. Germline V gives CDR1 MDHEN, CDR2 SYDVKM. The V gene end was trimmed by 2 bases and the J gene end by 7 bases; junction bases not matched to a gene: 16. The CDR3 DNA reads as TGTGCCAGCAGTTTACCCTCGGGACAGTGGCTTGAGGGTGGCTACACCTTC. Protein sequence: CASSLPSGQWLEGGYTF.

This chain joins TRBV5-5 and TRBJ1-1; unclear D gene. The CDR3 extends over 15 amino acids. Germline V lookup: CDR1 SGHKS, CDR2 YYEKEE (reference sequence). Between the trimmed V and J ends, which lost 5 bases and 4 bases, there was a span of 18 bases. The CDR3 bases are TGTGCCAGCAGACTTGAGGGTGAGCGGTGCACTGAAGCTTTCTTT. Amino acids: CASRLEGERCTEAFF.

As for this clonotype: Relative to the germline gene, one junction end is altered; a read error may explain this. This chain joins TRBV6-1 and TRBJ2-7; D gene unclear. Germline V gives CDR1 MNHNS, CDR2 SASEGT. The CDR3 totals 13 residues. DNA for the CDR3: TGTGCCAGCAGTGAAACTTACGGCCTCGGGCAGTATTTC. This codes for CASSETYGLGQYF.

This clonotype was observed at least ten times. V usage is TRBV12-5 and J usage is TRBJ2-5; D is possibly TRBD2 (5 bases). Germline V gene lookup returns CDR1 LGHNT and CDR2 FRNRAP. CDR3 length: 15 amino acids. Trimming took off 6 bases at V and 5 bases at J, with 19 bases between the two ends. CDR3 DNA sequence: TGTGCTAGTGGCCCGAAAGGGAGCGAAGGGGAGACCCAGTACTTC. This encodes CASGPKGSEGETQYF.

The sample holds many counts of this clonotype. J is TRBJ2-1 and V is TRBV29-1, with D hard to call. The CDR3 length is 14 residues. The V gene's germline CDR1 is SQVTM and CDR2 ANQGSEA. V gave up 7 bases and J gave up 10 bases, with 23 bases separating them. CDR3 protein: CSAPDGGRVGEQFF. The CDR3, as DNA: TGCAGCGCCCCGGATGGCGGCCGGGTAGGAGAGCAGTTCTTC.

Notes on this clonotype: A much larger clone lies one base from this, so it may be a read error. The chain joins TRBV11-2 to TRBJ2-7, with TRBD2 matching 7 bases. Germline V lookup: CDR1 SGHAT, CDR2 FQNNGV. V lost 1 base and J lost 3; bases outside the gene matches: 6. CDR3 length: 15 residues. Here the CDR3 reads CASSLVWGGDYEQYF. The CDR3 DNA reads as TGTGCCAGCAGCTTAGTGTGGGGGGGGGACTACGAGCAGTACTTC.

Details on this clonotype: One junction end disagrees with the germline gene, perhaps due to a read error. V usage is TRBV5-1 and J usage is TRBJ2-3; 8 bases agree with TRBD1. The V gene's germline CDR1 is SGHRS and CDR2 YFSETQ. This CDR3 is built from 20 residues. The CDR3 nucleotides are TGCTCCAGCAGACTTTCAGGGGGCGGCCCTGCGCTACCTGGCACAGATACGCAGTATTTT. Translation gives CSSRLSGGGPALPGTDTQYF.

On this clonotype itself: At one boundary the junction diverges from the germline segment, which might be a read error. The chain joins TRBV29-1 to TRBJ1-1; D is undetermined. CDR1 is SQVTM and CDR2 is ANQGSEA in the germline V gene. This CDR3 has 15 amino acids. CDR3 sequence (DNA): TGCATCGTTGGATACGGGTGGAGTATGAACACTGAAGCTTTCTTT. Protein product: CIVGYGWSMNTEAFF.

Points on this clonotype: The junction departs from the called germline gene at one end, perhaps through a read error. V and J are TRBV10-2 and TRBJ2-7; a possible D gene is TRBD2 (6 bases). The CDR3 spans 13 residues. CDR1 and CDR2 (germline): WSHSY, SAAADI. The CDR3 region is CTSTRGVSYEQYF. The CDR3, as DNA: TGCACCAGCACGCGGGGCGTTTCCTACGAGCAGTACTTC.

Remarks on this clonotype: An end of the junction does not agree with germline; a read error may underlie this. This chain connects TRBV29-1 to TRBJ2-3, with D possibly matching TRBD2 (6 bases). Germline V gives CDR1 SQVTM, CDR2 ANQGSEA. The CDR3 has 15 amino acids. The chain's CDR3 is CSVQTIGSWKDTQYF. The CDR3, as DNA: TGCAGCGTACAGACTATCGGGAGTTGGAAAGATACGCAATATTTT.